The 17 T cell receptor beta chains presented below share a single source sample, sequenced in a study of T cells in Graves' hyperthyroidism and ophthalmopathy. Authors of the study amplified TCR beta CDR3 regions from RNA transcripts. A set of HTBI primers served as the primers for a first-round RT-PCR of the TCR CDR3. TCRdb reanalysed the multiplex PCR reads using MiXCR and keeps one entry per CDR3 protein. The data contain 300,000 to 450,000 distinct CDR3 sequences, 20% to 25% of them singletons. Sample: blood. These receptors originate from a man in his fifties with Graves' hyperthyroidism.

For this clonotype: One base away lies a much larger clone, so this may be a sequencing read error. The rearrangement joins TRBV12-3 or TRBV12-4 to TRBJ2-7; TRBD2 is a possible D gene (5 bases). This CDR3 comprises 13 residues. CDR3 residues: CASTDPGIPEQCF. The CDR3 bases are TGTGCCAGCACCGACCCGGGGATTCCCGAGCAGTGCTTC.

This clonotype was counted at least ten times. The CDR3 coding sequence is TGCAGCGTTGAAGTTAGGGGAAGGGCAGGAGGCTCTGAAGCTTTCTTT. It translates to CSVEVRGRAGGSEAFF. This chain links TRBV29-1 with TRBJ1-1; tentatively, D is TRBD1 (5 bases). The CDR3 has 16 amino acids. The V gene's germline CDR1 is SQVTM and CDR2 ANQGSEA. V was cut by 1 base and J by 6 bases, with 21 bases left in between.

The CDR3 DNA reads TGTGCCAGCAGTGAATCTTCCCAGGGCAGGAATGAGCAGTTCTTC. Its translation: CASSESSQGRNEQFF. V and J are TRBV25-1 and TRBJ2-1, with D possibly being TRBD1 (5 bases). The CDR3 has 15 amino acids. The germline V and J ends were trimmed by 1 base and 7 bases, with 14 bases remaining between them. Looked up from germline, CDR1 is MGHDK and CDR2 is SYGVNS.

V is TRBV29-1 and J is TRBJ1-4, with 9 bases identical to TRBD1. Germline trimming cut 6 bases from V and 7 bases from J; bases unmatched to any gene: 9. CDR3 length: 14 residues. Germline-derived CDR1 and CDR2 are SQVTM and ANQGSEA. The CDR3 loop reads CSVPRGTGSEKLFF. As DNA, the CDR3 is TGCAGCGTCCCCCGGGGGACAGGGAGTGAAAAACTGTTTTTT. Based on the CDR3 plus reference TRBV29-1 and TRBJ1-4, the full variable domain is SAVISQKPSRDICQRGTSLTIQCQVDSQVTMMFWYRQQPGQSLTLIATANQGSEATYESGFVIDKFPISRPNLTFSTLTVSNMSPEDSSIYLCSVPRGTGSEKLFFGSGTQLSVL.

The chain links TRBV7-2 to TRBJ1-1, with D tentatively TRBD1 (5 bases). V was trimmed by 0 bases and J by 8 bases, leaving 10 bases between them. The germline V gene has CDR1 SGHTA and CDR2 FQGNSA. CDR3 length: 13 residues. Here the CDR3 reads CASSLAAGREAFF. CDR3 sequence (DNA): TGTGCCAGCAGCTTAGCGGCGGGACGGGAAGCTTTCTTT.

This clonotype was found a few times. The chain has TRBV19 and TRBJ1-5, with no clear D. CDR1 is LNHDA and CDR2 is SQIVND in the germline V gene (reference sequence). V gave up 3 bases and J gave up 0 bases, with 9 bases separating them. This CDR3 comprises 15 residues. DNA of the CDR3: TGTGCCAGTAGTATTGGCAAAAATAGCAATCAGCCCCAGCATTTT. Translating it yields CASSIGKNSNQPQHF.

In its sample, this clonotype was seen a few times. The J gene is TRBJ1-1, the V gene TRBV12-3 or TRBV12-4, with 10 bases fitting TRBD1. The CDR3 spans 15 residues. The V and J ends lost 6 bases and 6 bases, in that order; junction bases with no gene match: 10. The CDR3 bases are TGTGCCAGCAGCCCCGGGGGGACAGGGGCTGCTGAAGCTTTCTTT. Translation: CASSPGGTGAAEAFF.

The chain uses TRBV28 and TRBJ2-7; 8 bases are a match to TRBD1. Germline-derived CDR1 and CDR2 are MDHEN and SYDVKM. The CDR3 extends over 14 amino acids. Trimming removed 6 bases from V and 0 bases from J; junction bases left unmatched: 4. In DNA, the CDR3 is TGTGCCAGCAGGCGACAGGGGTACTCCTACGAGCAGTACTTC. It codes for CASRRQGYSYEQYF.

The rearrangement uses TRBV20-1 and TRBJ2-3; no definite D call. The CDR3 has 13 residues. Trimming stripped 1 base from V and 6 bases from J, with 11 bases between. CDR1 is DFQATT, CDR2 SNEGSKA, per germline (reference sequence). The DNA for the CDR3 is TGCAGTGCTAGAGGACCCATCATCGATACGCAGTATTTT. This sequence encodes CSARGPIIDTQYF.

The chain links TRBV20-1 to TRBJ2-3; TRBD2 matches 11 bases. Trimming removed 6 bases from V and 2 bases from J; junction bases left unmatched: 7. This CDR3 comprises 15 residues. From germline, CDR1 is DFQATT and CDR2 SNEGSKA (reference sequence). Here the CDR3 DNA reads TGCAGTGCCCCTATTAGCGGGAGGGCCACAGATACGCAGTATTTT. Translated: CSAPISGRATDTQYF.

This chain links TRBV19 with TRBJ2-3; 12 bases map to TRBD2. Germline V gene sequence: CDR1 LNHDA, CDR2 SQIVND (reference sequence). The CDR3 runs 16 residues. Trimming at V came to 5 bases and at J to 9 bases, leaving 12 bases not matched to a gene. The CDR3 DNA follows: TGTGCCAGTAGTCCCTCTAGACTAGCGGGAGTCATCACGCAGTATTTT. Translating it yields CASSPSRLAGVITQYF.

This clonotype has at least ten counts. The chain employs TRBV6-1 and TRBJ2-3, with D possibly TRBD2 on 6 matching bases. Germline CDR1 reads MNHNS; CDR2 reads SASEGT. The CDR3 runs 15 residues. V lost 5 bases, J lost 0 bases, and 12 bases lay in between. CDR3 in amino acids: CASSYGGISTDTQYF. CDR3 in DNA: TGTGCCAGCAGTTATGGCGGGATCAGCACAGATACGCAGTATTTT.

The rearrangement uses TRBV3-1 and TRBJ1-1; possibly TRBD1 for D (6 bases). Between the trimmed V and J ends, which lost 3 bases and 1 base, there was a span of 9 bases. Germline V CDR1 and CDR2: LGHDT, YNNKEL (reference sequence). This CDR3 is built from 14 residues. The CDR3 DNA reads as TGTGCCAGCAGCCAGGAGACAGGGAACACTGAAGCTTTCTTT. Residues: CASSQETGNTEAFF.

This clonotype was counted between two and nine times. V gene TRBV10-3 combines with J gene TRBJ2-1; D not certain. V lost 6 bases and J 1 base, leaving 7 bases between the germline ends. The CDR3 consists of 13 residues. Germline lookup yields CDR1 ENHRY and CDR2 SYGVKD. The DNA of the CDR3 is TGTGCCATCAGGGAGCCATCCTACAATGAGCAGTTCTTC. Amino acids: CAIREPSYNEQFF.

This clonotype showed up many times. The V and J genes are TRBV29-1 and TRBJ1-2, with TRBD1 as a possible D gene (5 bases). Trimming took 4 bases from V and 3 from J, leaving 12 bases between them. The CDR3 length is 13 residues. Germline assignment: CDR1 SQVTM and CDR2 ANQGSEA. Written as DNA, the CDR3 is TGCAGCGTTGCCCAGGGCAGGGACTATGGCTACACCTTC. Amino acid sequence: CSVAQGRDYGYTF. Full variable domain (rest looked up from reference TRBV29-1 and TRBJ1-2): SAVISQKPSRDICQRGTSLTIQCQVDSQVTMMFWYRQQPGQSLTLIATANQGSEATYESGFVIDKFPISRPNLTFSTLTVSNMSPEDSSIYLCSVAQGRDYGYTFGSGTRLTVV.

V and J are TRBV6-1 and TRBJ2-5; 10 nucleotides align to TRBD1. The CDR3 has 14 residues. Germline CDR1 is MNHNS and CDR2 is SASEGT. The junction had 11 bases not matched to a gene; V was cut back by 6 bases and J by 10 bases. Here the CDR3 DNA reads TGTGCCAGCAGACCCCCGGGACAGGGGAGTAACCAGTACTTC. Amino acid sequence: CASRPPGQGSNQYF.

This clonotype was seen only a few times. The rearrangement uses TRBV4-1 and TRBJ2-3; 12 bases line up with TRBD2. CDR1 and CDR2 from the germline V gene are MGHRA and YSYEKL. CDR3 size: 16 residues. The V and J ends lost 1 base and 8 bases, in that order; junction bases with no gene match: 7. The CDR3 DNA sequence: TGCGCCAGCAGCCAAGCTCAGACTAGCGGGAGCCCTACGCAGTATTTT. Translated, it gives CASSQAQTSGSPTQYF.